This entry describes one T cell receptor (beta chain). What this receptor recognizes is not known. Base-call qualities are not available, and no considerably larger clone is one nucleotide away. RNA was extracted with the RNeasy kit and roughly 0.45 to 1 ug was reverse transcribed using random hexamers. The immunoSEQ multiplex PCR assay, covering 54 Vbeta and 13 Jbeta segments, was used to amplify TCR beta CDR3 regions. PCR amplification bias was corrected by using a synthetic template baseline for primer optimization and computational correction. As for the authors' bioinformatics: Reads were annotated to V, D and J genes per IMGT and analyzed with immunoSEQ Analyzer, keeping only productive sequences. Clonality was computed as one minus Shannon entropy normalized by log2 of the number of productive unique sequences. For each patient and control, public and private clones were evaluated within the 100 most prevalent clones. Susac-specific clones were defined as absent from healthy and MS cohorts, around 1,000 published viral clones and other ImmuneACCESS disease sequences. TCRdb trimmed public reads at Q25 via fastp, called clones via MiXCR and kept in-frame beta chains. CDR3 protein duplicates are merged, each entry listing the most common genes and DNA. The V and J calls come from TCRdb's annotation, not from the publication. Here the sample has more than 130,000 distinct CDR3 sequences; about 93% occur a single time. The top ten constitute 0.25% to 0.3% of the sample.

High-throughput TCR beta sequencing profiled peripheral blood CD8+ and CD4+ T cells from healthy donors, Susac syndrome patients and multiple sclerosis patients. The healthy donors served as controls matched for age and sex. Bulk CD8+ and CD4+ T cells were purified magnetically by negative isolation, whereas CD8+ TEMRA cells were enriched by FACS. Blood was drawn into EDTA tubes, processed within 24 hours, and PBMCs were isolated by density gradient centrifugation. PBMCs intended for TCR sequencing were cryopreserved in liquid nitrogen and were subsequently thawed in a 37 degrees C water bath. A purity of at least 90% was achieved for sorted or isolated CD4+, CD8+ and CD8+ TEMRA cells. A distance of 12 bases separates the germline ends of V and J, which lose 5 bases and 0 bases respectively. Inclusive of the bounding cysteine and phenylalanine, the CDR3 is 15 residues long. Only the CDR3 region is kept as DNA, spanning 45 bases read in frame from base 1. Taken from the germline V gene, the CDR1 and CDR2 loops are SGHAT and FQNNGV.

These data come from a study of CD8 T cells in Susac syndrome (dated by TCRdb to 2018 to 2020). Study-wide context: Repertoire sequencing was used to test whether CD8+ T cell activation and differentiation in Susac syndrome was antigen driven. Clonality of the CD8+ T cell repertoire was compared between more than 9 healthy donors, approximately 14 Susac syndrome patients and some 15 multiple sclerosis patients. Overall results and qualifications from the work: The number of individuals in the TCR sequencing and HLA analysis was recognized as being relatively small.

The sequencing sample was made of CD8+ T cells from PBMCs. Here the chain combines TRBV11-2 and TRBJ2-3; a weak D assignment points to TRBD2 (5 bases agree). The sequence was obtained from a human donor in good health. The CDR3 has the sequence CASSTLGGSTDTQYF. The DNA reads TGTGCCAGCAGCACACTAGGCGGAAGCACAGATACGCAGTATTTT.